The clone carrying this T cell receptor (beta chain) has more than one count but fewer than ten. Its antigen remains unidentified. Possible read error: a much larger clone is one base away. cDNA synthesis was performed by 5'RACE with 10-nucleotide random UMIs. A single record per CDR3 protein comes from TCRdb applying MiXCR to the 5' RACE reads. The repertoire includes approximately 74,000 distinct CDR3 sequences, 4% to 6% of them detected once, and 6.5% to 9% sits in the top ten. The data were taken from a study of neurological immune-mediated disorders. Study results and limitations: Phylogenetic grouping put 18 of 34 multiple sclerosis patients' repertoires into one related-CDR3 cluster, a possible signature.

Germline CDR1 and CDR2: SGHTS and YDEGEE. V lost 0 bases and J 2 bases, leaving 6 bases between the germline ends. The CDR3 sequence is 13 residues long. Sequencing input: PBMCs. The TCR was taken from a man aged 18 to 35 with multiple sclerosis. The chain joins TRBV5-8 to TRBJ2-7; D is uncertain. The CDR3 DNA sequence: TGTGCCAGCAGCTTGGGAAAGACCTACGAGCAGTACTTC. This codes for CASSLGKTYEQYF.